This record looks at one TCR beta chain sequence and its context. Antigen: not known. The record originates from a study of blood T cells in healthy people across ages. General study results and limits: Reliance upon unsorted PBMCs precluded definitive naive versus antigen-experienced comparison. Naive T cell percentage strongly correlated with TCR beta diversity.

Combining a sample-barcoded 5' primer with a J-beta primer mix, a second PCR ran for 7 to 11 cycles. TCRdb re-called the 5' RACE reads with MiXCR, one entry per CDR3 protein. The repertoire holds about a million distinct CDR3 sequences, with 51% as singletons. V gave up 11 bases and J gave up 4 bases; unmatched junction bases: 8. This CDR3 spans 13 amino acids. Germline V lookup: CDR1 MDHEN, CDR2 SYDVKM. The sequenced sample consisted of blood. The sequence came from a woman in her sixties or seventies in good health. The chain carries TRBV28 and TRBJ2-3, with 8 nucleotides matching TRBD1. The CDR3 here is CASGQGVPDTQYF. DNA for the CDR3: TGTGCCTCAGGACAGGGCGTACCAGATACGCAGTATTTT.